One and the same sample provided the 10 T cell receptor beta chains below, sequenced in a study of OX40 agonist ivuxolimab in advanced cancers. The method was immunoSEQ multiplex PCR; TCRdb's version includes in-frame clones alone and lacks a portion of them. The sample consists of about 66,000 clones, roughly 85% of them appearing once. The sequencing used CD4+ or CD8+ T cells sorted from blood, collected in a trial of the OX40 agonist ivuxolimab. These receptor sequences come from an adult with an advanced solid tumor such as melanoma, head and neck, liver or kidney cancer.

The V call is TRBV7-8, the J call TRBJ2-2, with D perhaps assigned TRBD1 or TRBD2 (7 bases each). V was cut by 8 bases and J by 2 bases, with 15 bases left in between. Germline CDR1 is SGHVS and CDR2 is FQNEAQ. The CDR3 runs 15 residues. CDR3 DNA: TGTGCCAGCCGAGGGGGCGGGAGAAACACCGGGGAGCTGTTTTTT. Translation: CASRGGGRNTGELFF. Complete variable domain (other parts from reference TRBV7-8 and TRBJ2-2): GAGVSQSPRYKVAKRGQDVALRCDPISGHVSLFWYQQALGQGPEFLTYFQNEAQLDKSGLPSDRFFAERPEGSVSTLKIQRTQQEDSAVYLCASRGGGRNTGELFFGEGSRLTVL.

This clone was seen just once. The genes are TRBV7-8 and TRBJ2-7, with D unclear. CDR3 size: 13 residues. Trimming shortened V by 1 base and J by 3 bases, and 7 bases separated the two germline ends. Looked up from germline, CDR1 is SGHVS and CDR2 is FQNEAQ. This chain's CDR3 is CASSLEPDYEQYF. CDR3 bases: TGTGCCAGCAGCTTAGAGCCTGACTACGAGCAGTACTTC. Filled out from reference TRBV7-8 and TRBJ2-7, the complete variable domain reads GAGVSQSPRYKVAKRGQDVALRCDPISGHVSLFWYQQALGQGPEFLTYFQNEAQLDKSGLPSDRFFAERPEGSVSTLKIQRTQQEDSAVYLCASSLEPDYEQYFGPGTRLTVT.

The rearrangement links TRBV5-1 to TRBJ2-4; D remains unclear. V lost 0 bases and J lost 3, with 7 bases in between. Germline loops: CDR1 SGHRS, CDR2 YFSETQ. There are 14 residues in the CDR3. The CDR3 bases are TGCGCCAGCAGCTTGGAAGGTGTCAAAAACATTCAGTACTTC. Encoded protein: CASSLEGVKNIQYF. Filled out from reference TRBV5-1 and TRBJ2-4, the complete variable domain reads KAGVTQTPRYLIKTRGQQVTLSCSPISGHRSVSWYQQTPGQGLQFLFEYFSETQRNKGNFPGRFSGRQFSNSRSEMNVSTLELGDSALYLCASSLEGVKNIQYFGAGTRLSVL.

This clone was seen only once. This chain joins TRBV9 and TRBJ2-1; D possibly matches TRBD1 or TRBD2 (5 bases each). Germline CDR1 reads SGDLS; CDR2 reads YYNGEE. V lost 4 bases and J 9 bases, leaving 14 bases between the germline ends. CDR3 length: 13 amino acids. CDR3 sequence: CASSPLGPGEQFF. The DNA for the CDR3 is TGTGCCAGCAGCCCATTGGGACCTGGTGAGCAGTTCTTC.

This clone was observed a handful of times. The chain recombines TRBV11-1 with TRBJ2-1; a weak D match, TRBD2 (5 bases). V was shortened by 5 bases and J by 8 bases, with 13 bases between the two germline ends. The CDR3 length is 13 residues. The germline V gene encodes CDR1 SGHAT and CDR2 FQDESV (reference sequence). This CDR3 is CASSNDYDDEQFF. The CDR3 DNA reads TGTGCCAGCAGCAATGACTACGACGATGAGCAGTTCTTC.

This clone turned up a few times. The chain combines TRBV19 with TRBJ1-5; D may be TRBD1 (5 bases). V was shortened by 7 bases and J by 2 bases, with 12 bases between the two germline ends. Per germline, CDR1 LNHDA and CDR2 SQIVND (reference sequence). This CDR3 has 14 residues. CDR3 in amino acids: CASTGAAGNQPQHF. CDR3 coding DNA: TGTGCCAGTACTGGGGCGGCTGGCAATCAGCCCCAGCATTTT.

The rearrangement uses TRBV5-1 and TRBJ2-3, with D uncertain. This CDR3 has 13 residues. In germline, CDR1 is SGHRS, CDR2 YFSETQ. Deletions cut 4 bases from V and 5 bases from J, with 11 bases between. The CDR3 nucleotides are TGCGCCAGCAGCCCGAGTTGGGGAGATACGCAGTATTTT. Translating it yields CASSPSWGDTQYF.

This clone was seen only once. The rearrangement uses TRBV28 and TRBJ1-5, with 10 positions matching TRBD1. Germline V CDR1 and CDR2: MDHEN, SYDVKM. The V gene end was trimmed by 4 bases and the J gene end by 2 bases; junction bases not matched to a gene: 8. The CDR3 is made up of 17 amino acids. The CDR3 coding sequence is TGTGCCAGCAGTTCCGCCGGGACAGGGGTTGGCAATCAGCCCCAGCATTTT. Its protein product is CASSSAGTGVGNQPQHF.

The rearrangement links TRBV9 to TRBJ2-5; 12 bases map to TRBD2. Germline V CDR1 and CDR2: SGDLS, YYNGEE. There are 14 residues in the CDR3. J gave up 4 bases and V 3 bases, and 1 base lay outside the gene matches. The CDR3 nucleotides read TGTGCCAGCAGCGAGGGACTAGCGGGAGAGACCCAGTACTTC. This sequence encodes CASSEGLAGETQYF.

The gene calls are TRBV7-6 and TRBJ2-1; 7 nucleotides align to TRBD2. This CDR3 comprises 15 residues. V lost 4 bases, J lost 0 bases, and 3 bases stayed unmatched. Germline V CDR1 and CDR2: SGHVS, FNYEAQ. CDR3 coding DNA: TGTGCCAGCAGCTCCGGGGGGAACTCCTACAATGAGCAGTTCTTC. Translating it yields CASSSGGNSYNEQFF.